This T cell receptor beta chain was identified in a study of blood T cell repertoires in COVID-19 (TCRdb year 2020). Context from the whole study: Samples covering the acute and convalescent phases of COVID-19 were provided by collaborators in the United States, Italy and Spain. A freely available public database, intended as a resource for researchers studying the immune response to SARS-CoV-2, is where the repertoires were released. The material from the prospective study consisted of cDNA or gDNA derived from T cells, B-cell-depleted T cells, or PBMCs. The sample metadata nearly always contained a de-identified subject ID, COVID-19 status, age in years and sex. Samples were obtained from the ongoing ImmuneRACE study (first 160 participants) and from about 1,300 subjects provided by 6 global collaborators. Subjects who had been exposed to COVID-19, were actively infected with it, or had recovered from it provided the deeply sampled blood TCRbeta repertoires that made up the dataset. Where available, HLA class I and class II types were taken from metadata supplied by the sample provider and were not determined by assay-based typing. Overall study outcomes, separate from this receptor: The amount of clinical and demographic metadata varied by source and participant and was provided uncurated.

Whole blood was collected in K2EDTA tubes by collaborating institutions according to the institutions' own protocols. Collaborator samples were shipped for TCRbeta analysis as frozen whole blood, isolated PBMCs, or DNA extracted from either sample type. TCRbeta CDR3 regions were amplified from genomic DNA by means of the immunoSEQ Assay, a bias-controlled multiplex PCR. Per the source publication's procedure: Nucleated cell counts per sample were estimated from amplification of reference gene primers within the assay. To quantify the absolute abundance of each unique TCRbeta CDR3 rearrangement, sequence reads were collapsed and filtered. For each sample, productive Simpson clonality was calculated by taking the square root of Simpson's diversity index across productive rearrangements. The clones in this table, taken by TCRdb from immuneACCESS, are in-frame only. Not every clone is retained; where verified, under half of the shortfall comes from an unresolved V gene, and the cause of the rest is unknown. For V, J and clone size, that table is used; D and trimming come from the DNA. This sample lists 120,000 to 150,000 clones; 75% to 90% were detected once. Of the sample, about 5.1% is held by the ten largest clones.

Turning to this clone: It lacks a known antigen. The sample holds no much larger clone one base away, and base qualities are not on file.

The sequencing input was peripheral blood. The TCR comes from a human donor in a cohort sampled during active COVID-19.

The CDR3 region has the sequence CASSTRGEAFF. The base sequence is TGCGCCAGCAGCACCAGGGGTGAAGCTTTCTTT. The chain employs TRBV5-1 and TRBJ1-1; the D gene is perhaps TRBD1, from 6 matching bases. Based on the germline V gene, the CDR1 and CDR2 sequences are SGHRS and YFSETQ. The junction carries 8 bases between V and J, which are trimmed by 4 bases and 7 bases respectively. Taken from cysteine to phenylalanine, the CDR3 has 11 residues. The entry retains the CDR3 DNA only, 33 bases that are in frame from base 1.